The 14 T cell receptor beta chains below were found in one sample sequenced in a study of T cell responses to AZD1222 COVID-19 vaccine. The data were produced by immunoSEQ multiplex PCR, yet TCRdb's version contains in-frame clones alone and is incomplete. This table holds 95,000 to 150,000 clones, approximately 85% found once. This material consisted of peripheral blood, taken 28 days after the second AZD1222 dose. These receptor sequences come from an adult who received the AZD1222 COVID-19 vaccine.

This chain connects TRBV7-2 to TRBJ1-5, with a weak D call TRBD1 (6 bases). The CDR3 covers 16 residues. Between the trimmed V and J ends, which lost 6 bases and 3 bases, there was a span of 18 bases. Germline CDR1 SGHTA, CDR2 FQGNSA. The CDR3 here is CASSQWGGADNQPQHF. In nucleotides, the CDR3 is TGTGCCAGCAGTCAATGGGGGGGGGCGGACAATCAGCCCCAGCATTTT.

The chain couples TRBV4-2 to TRBJ2-3; a possible D gene is TRBD1 (5 bases). The CDR3 is made up of 12 amino acids. V was pared by 0 bases and J by 8 bases, with 6 bases between. Germline values: CDR1 LGHNA, CDR2 YNFKEQ. In DNA, the CDR3 is TGTGCCAGCAGCCAAGAAGGGGTTACGCAGTATTTT. Protein: CASSQEGVTQYF.

V is TRBV11-2 and J is TRBJ1-2; D remains ambiguous. V lost 4 bases, J lost 7 bases, and 13 bases lay in between. Looked up from germline, CDR1 is SGHAT and CDR2 is FQNNGV. The CDR3 totals 13 residues. CDR3 sequence: CASSYGEESGYTF. The CDR3 region has the DNA TGTGCCAGCAGCTACGGGGAAGAGAGTGGCTACACCTTC.

CDR3 loop: CASSPDRQGNIQYF. The CDR3 nucleotides read TGCGCCAGCAGCCCGGACAGACAGGGAAACATTCAGTACTTC. This chain links TRBV5-1 with TRBJ2-4; 7 nucleotides align to TRBD1. The length of the CDR3 is 14 residues. Per germline, CDR1 SGHRS and CDR2 YFSETQ. V was pared by 4 bases and J by 6 bases, with 7 bases of the junction left unmatched.

The chain has TRBV27 and TRBJ1-4, with 9 bases lining up with TRBD1. The CDR3 spans 15 residues. The V segment lost 7 bases and the J segment 14 bases; nucleotides outside the gene matches: 17. Germline V gives CDR1 MNHEY, CDR2 SMNVEV (reference sequence). The CDR3 nucleotides are TGTGCCAGCATGGAAGCGGGGACAGGGAGTCTTCGGCTGTTTTTT. Translating gives CASMEAGTGSLRLFF.

V usage is TRBV30 and J usage is TRBJ1-5; D is unresolved. The germline gives CDR1 GTSNPN, CDR2 SVGIG (reference sequence). Trimming cost V 1 base and J 5 bases, with 9 bases left between them. The CDR3 extends over 13 amino acids. The CDR3 nucleotides are TGTGCCTGGAGTGGATCGGAGTATCAGCCCCAGCATTTT. Protein sequence: CAWSGSEYQPQHF.

The rearrangement joins TRBV5-1 to TRBJ1-3; TRBD1 might be the D (5 bases). The ends were cut back, 4 bases at V and 2 bases at J, with 13 bases in the middle. Germline CDR1 and CDR2: SGHRS and YFSETQ. The CDR3 has 15 residues. CDR3: CASSPREGTGNTIYF. CDR3 coding DNA: TGCGCCAGCAGCCCCAGGGAGGGAACTGGAAACACCATATATTTT.

This chain links TRBV28 with TRBJ1-2; possibly TRBD1 for D (6 bases). The CDR3 covers 17 residues. CDR1 and CDR2 from the germline V gene are MDHEN and SYDVKM. Trimming took off 6 bases at V and 3 bases at J, with 23 bases between the two ends. CDR3 sequence (DNA): TGTGCCAGCAGCCAGGCCGGGGCAACAGGGATTGACTATGGCTACACCTTC. Translating gives CASSQAGATGIDYGYTF.

The chain has TRBV6-5 and TRBJ2-7, with TRBD1 matching over 7 bases. From germline, CDR1 is MNHEY and CDR2 SVGAGI. The length of the CDR3 is 13 residues. The V and J ends lost 8 bases and 3 bases, in that order; junction bases with no gene match: 7. This chain's CDR3 is CASVGDSGYEQYF. The CDR3 DNA reads TGTGCCAGCGTTGGGGACAGCGGCTACGAGCAGTACTTC.

The chain links TRBV4-3 to TRBJ1-6; D ambiguous. The V end was cut by 0 bases, the J end by 7 bases, with 13 bases between. Looked up from germline, CDR1 is LGHNA and CDR2 is YSLEER. The CDR3 spans 16 residues. The CDR3 sequence: CASSQDVVGPNSPLHF. The DNA of the CDR3 is TGCGCCAGCAGCCAAGATGTTGTCGGCCCCAATTCACCCCTCCACTTT.

V and J are TRBV6-5 and TRBJ2-7; 8 bases fit TRBD1. The V and J ends lost 7 bases and 6 bases, in that order; junction bases with no gene match: 11. From germline, CDR1 is MNHEY and CDR2 SVGAGI. CDR3 length equals 14 residues. The DNA for the CDR3 is TGTGCCAGCATCCCAGGGGGCTTAGGATCCGAGCAGTACTTC. Its protein is CASIPGGLGSEQYF.

This clone was counted once. The chain combines TRBV5-4 with TRBJ1-1; no clear D. Per germline, CDR1 SGHNT and CDR2 YYREEE (reference sequence). CDR3 length equals 15 residues. V was pared by 5 bases and J by 0 bases, with 14 bases between. The chain's CDR3 is CASSTVRSMNTEAFF. The DNA for the CDR3 is TGTGCCAGCAGTACCGTCAGGTCCATGAACACTGAAGCTTTCTTT.

Only one count was recorded for this clone. The rearrangement links TRBV6-5 to TRBJ1-3, with D possibly being TRBD1 (5 bases). There are 15 residues in the CDR3. Germline V gene sequence: CDR1 MNHEY, CDR2 SVGAGI. Between the trimmed V and J ends, which lost 6 bases and 7 bases, there was a span of 19 bases. Here the CDR3 DNA reads TGTGCCAGCAGCACAGACCCCTACGAGGGGAACACCATATATTTT. Its translation is CASSTDPYEGNTIYF.

The V gene is TRBV3-1 (or the pseudogene TRBV3-2), the J gene TRBJ1-2; no clear D. The V and J ends lost 0 bases and 4 bases respectively, with 12 bases between them. The CDR3 covers 15 residues. Germline V gene lookup returns CDR1 LGHDT and CDR2 YNNKEL (reference sequence). CDR3 DNA sequence: TGTGCCAGCAGCCAAGATTGGCAAGGTGGCTATGGCTACACCTTC. Translating it yields CASSQDWQGGYGYTF.